This T cell receptor (beta chain) derives from a study of CD8 T cells in ankylosing spondylitis. Overall study findings and caveats: Blood of patients with ankylosing spondylitis appeared to be characterized by a TCR beta motif of roughly eight highly homologous variants.

TCRdb reprocessed the 5' RACE reads via MiXCR and lists one record per CDR3 protein. The sample has about 330,000 distinct CDR3 sequences; roughly 8% are singletons. Concerning this clonotype: Its specificity is unknown.

Per the germline V gene, CDR1 is KGHSY and CDR2 is FQNENV. This CDR3 is built from 19 residues. Deletions cut 0 bases from V and 6 bases from J, with 27 bases between. The receptor's source is a male donor with ankylosing spondylitis. The chain couples TRBV16 to TRBJ2-7, with D possibly called TRBD1 or TRBD2 (5 bases each). Sequencing was carried out using blood, either unsorted or a sorted T cell fraction (not recorded which). The CDR3 region has the DNA TGTGCCAGCAGCCAATCTGGGTACACGGGGACGGGTCTACGGAGCGAGCAGTACTTC. The encoded protein is CASSQSGYTGTGLRSEQYF. The variable domain in full, with the rest retrieved from reference TRBV16 and TRBJ2-7, is GEEVAQTPKHLVRGEGQKAKLYCAPIKGHSYVFWYQQVLKNEFKFLISFQNENVFDETGMPKERFSAKCLPNSPCSLEIQATKLEDSAVYFCASSQSGYTGTGLRSEQYFGPGTRLTVT.